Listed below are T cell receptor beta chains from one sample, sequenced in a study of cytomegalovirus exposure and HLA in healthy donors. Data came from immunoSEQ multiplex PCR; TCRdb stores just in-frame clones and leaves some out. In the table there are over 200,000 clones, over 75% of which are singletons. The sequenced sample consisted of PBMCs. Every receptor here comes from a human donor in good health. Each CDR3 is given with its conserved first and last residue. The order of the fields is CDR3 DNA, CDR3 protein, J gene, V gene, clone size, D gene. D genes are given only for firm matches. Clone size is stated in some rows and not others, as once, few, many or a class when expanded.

cdr3_nt: TGTGCCTGGAGTTTCTCACTAGAGGAGACCCAGTACTTC
cdr3_aa: CAWSFSLEETQYF
j_call: TRBJ2-5
v_call: TRBV30
clone_size: -
d_call: -

cdr3_nt: TGTGCCAGCAGCTTGGGGGGTGGCGGGAGGGGAGCGTTCTTC
cdr3_aa: CASSLGGGGRGAFF
j_call: TRBJ2-1
v_call: TRBV5-4
clone_size: -
d_call: TRBD2

cdr3_nt: TGTGCCAGCAGTGAGGCAGGGCCCTCAGGATCCATATATTTT
cdr3_aa: CASSEAGPSGSIYF
j_call: TRBJ1-3
v_call: TRBV6-1
clone_size: -
d_call: -

cdr3_nt: TGTGCCAGTAGACCAGGACAGGGGCCCTACGAGCAGTACTTC
cdr3_aa: CASRPGQGPYEQYF
j_call: TRBJ2-7
v_call: TRBV19
clone_size: -
d_call: TRBD1

cdr3_nt: TGTGCCAGCAGCTCAGGACTAGCGGGGTACAATGAGCAGTTCTTC
cdr3_aa: CASSSGLAGYNEQFF
j_call: TRBJ2-1
v_call: TRBV7-9
clone_size: -
d_call: TRBD2

cdr3_nt: TGTGCCAGCAGCGCTCAGGGGGCGTACACTGAAGCTTTCTTT
cdr3_aa: CASSAQGAYTEAFF
j_call: TRBJ1-1
v_call: TRBV9
clone_size: -
d_call: TRBD1

cdr3_nt: TGTGCCAGCAGCTCGTTGACAAGTGCGATTTCACCCCTCCACTTT
cdr3_aa: CASSSLTSAISPLHF
j_call: TRBJ1-6
v_call: TRBV7-9
clone_size: -
d_call: -

cdr3_nt: TGTGCCAGCAGCTTGACCAGTCTGCGGGATACGCAGTATTTT
cdr3_aa: CASSLTSLRDTQYF
j_call: TRBJ2-3
v_call: TRBV7-9
clone_size: few
d_call: -

cdr3_nt: TGTGCCAGCAGCCTCCGACAGGGAAGGACCGGGGAGCTGTTTTTT
cdr3_aa: CASSLRQGRTGELFF
j_call: TRBJ2-2
v_call: TRBV6-5
clone_size: -
d_call: TRBD1

cdr3_nt: TGTGCCAGCAGCGAGGGACTAGCGGTCGTCGGTTACCAAGAGACCCAGTACTTC
cdr3_aa: CASSEGLAVVGYQETQYF
j_call: TRBJ2-5
v_call: TRBV9
clone_size: -
d_call: TRBD2

cdr3_nt: TGTGCCAGCAGCCCACTAGCGGGAGGAACAGATACGCAGTATTTT
cdr3_aa: CASSPLAGGTDTQYF
j_call: TRBJ2-3
v_call: TRBV6-5
clone_size: -
d_call: TRBD2

cdr3_nt: TGCGCCAGCAGCTTGGCCTTGAACACTGAAGCTTTCTTT
cdr3_aa: CASSLALNTEAFF
j_call: TRBJ1-1
v_call: TRBV5-1
clone_size: -
d_call: -

cdr3_nt: TGTGCCAGCAGCCAACAGATGAACACTGAAGCTTTCTTT
cdr3_aa: CASSQQMNTEAFF
j_call: TRBJ1-1
v_call: TRBV14
clone_size: -
d_call: -

cdr3_nt: TGCGCCAGCAGCCAAGTCGGGGACAGGGCCCATGGCTACACCTTC
cdr3_aa: CASSQVGDRAHGYTF
j_call: TRBJ1-2
v_call: TRBV4-1
clone_size: -
d_call: TRBD1

cdr3_nt: TGTGCCAGCAGTCCCCGACTAGCGGGACATATAGATACGCAGTATTTT
cdr3_aa: CASSPRLAGHIDTQYF
j_call: TRBJ2-3
v_call: TRBV2
clone_size: -
d_call: TRBD2

cdr3_nt: TGTGCCAGCAGCTTTCAGCGGGACGAGCAGTACTTC
cdr3_aa: CASSFQRDEQYF
j_call: TRBJ2-7
v_call: TRBV11-2
clone_size: -
d_call: -

cdr3_nt: TGCGCCAGCAGTGATTCCGAGCGGGTCTTCACAGATACGCAGTATTTT
cdr3_aa: CASSDSERVFTDTQYF
j_call: TRBJ2-3
v_call: TRBV10-2
clone_size: -
d_call: -

cdr3_nt: TGCGCCAGCAGCCCCGACAAGGCGAACAGGGTGGCTAACTACGAGCAGTACTTC
cdr3_aa: CASSPDKANRVANYEQYF
j_call: TRBJ2-7
v_call: TRBV4-3
clone_size: -
d_call: -

cdr3_nt: TGTGCCAGCAGCCGTATAGCGGGAGGGGGCGGAGATACGCAGTATTTT
cdr3_aa: CASSRIAGGGGDTQYF
j_call: TRBJ2-3
v_call: TRBV2
clone_size: -
d_call: TRBD2

cdr3_nt: TGTGCCAACCAAATAGTGCATGGAGCCTACGAGCAGTACTTC
cdr3_aa: CANQIVHGAYEQYF
j_call: TRBJ2-7
v_call: TRBV7-9
clone_size: -
d_call: -

cdr3_nt: TGCAGCTCCACTCTTCTAGACAGAGGAAGGAGCTCCTACGAGCAGTACTTC
cdr3_aa: CSSTLLDRGRSSYEQYF
j_call: TRBJ2-7
v_call: TRBV29-1
clone_size: -
d_call: -

cdr3_nt: TGTGCCAGCAGTCATCACGTAGGACTAGCGGGACCCAATGAGCAGTTCTTC
cdr3_aa: CASSHHVGLAGPNEQFF
j_call: TRBJ2-1
v_call: TRBV7-2
clone_size: -
d_call: TRBD2

cdr3_nt: TGCGCCAGCAGCTTGGGGACTAGCGGGAGGGCCCTTGAGCAGTTCTTC
cdr3_aa: CASSLGTSGRALEQFF
j_call: TRBJ2-1
v_call: TRBV5-1
clone_size: few
d_call: TRBD2

cdr3_nt: TGTGCCAGTAGGAGCGTTACTGAAGCTTTCTTT
cdr3_aa: CASRSVTEAFF
j_call: TRBJ1-1
v_call: TRBV19
clone_size: -
d_call: -

cdr3_nt: TGTGCCAGCAGTGAAGCCCCGGGGTCGCCTGCTGAGCAGTTCTTC
cdr3_aa: CASSEAPGSPAEQFF
j_call: TRBJ2-1
v_call: TRBV6-1
clone_size: -
d_call: -

cdr3_nt: TGTGCCAGCAGTTATTCGGGAAGGGAGACCCAGTACTTC
cdr3_aa: CASSYSGRETQYF
j_call: TRBJ2-5
v_call: TRBV6-5
clone_size: -
d_call: -

cdr3_nt: TGCGCCAGCAGCCCGGGGGGACTAGCGGGAGGGCCCTACGAGCAGTACTTC
cdr3_aa: CASSPGGLAGGPYEQYF
j_call: TRBJ2-7
v_call: TRBV5-1
clone_size: -
d_call: TRBD2

cdr3_nt: TGTGCCAGCAGTGAAGTTGTAGGGGGGCTGTTTTTT
cdr3_aa: CASSEVVGGLFF
j_call: TRBJ2-2
v_call: TRBV6-1
clone_size: -
d_call: -

cdr3_nt: TGTGCCTGGAAACCTTACGGCAATGAGCAGTTCTTC
cdr3_aa: CAWKPYGNEQFF
j_call: TRBJ2-1
v_call: TRBV30
clone_size: once
d_call: -

cdr3_nt: TGCGCCAGCAGCTGGGACAGGGCAGGTTTGAACACTGAAGCTTTCTTT
cdr3_aa: CASSWDRAGLNTEAFF
j_call: TRBJ1-1
v_call: TRBV5-1
clone_size: -
d_call: TRBD1

cdr3_nt: TGTGCCAGCAGTGGTAGCGGGCTTAATGAGCAGTTCTTC
cdr3_aa: CASSGSGLNEQFF
j_call: TRBJ2-1
v_call: TRBV6-5
clone_size: -
d_call: TRBD2

cdr3_nt: TGCGCCAGCAGTGACGGGACAGGGGCCAAACTTTTCTACGAGCAGTACTTC
cdr3_aa: CASSDGTGAKLFYEQYF
j_call: TRBJ2-7
v_call: TRBV10-2
clone_size: -
d_call: TRBD1

cdr3_nt: TGTGCCTGGAGTGTACTAGCGGGAGGTAATGAGCAGTTCTTC
cdr3_aa: CAWSVLAGGNEQFF
j_call: TRBJ2-1
v_call: TRBV30
clone_size: -
d_call: TRBD2

cdr3_nt: TGTGCCAGCAGACAGACAGGAGTTTGGGGCTACACCTTC
cdr3_aa: CASRQTGVWGYTF
j_call: TRBJ1-2
v_call: TRBV14
clone_size: -
d_call: -

cdr3_nt: TGTGCCAGCAGCAAAGTTCCAGGACAGCGAGTCTCTAACTATGGCTACACCTTC
cdr3_aa: CASSKVPGQRVSNYGYTF
j_call: TRBJ1-2
v_call: TRBV21-1
clone_size: -
d_call: -

cdr3_nt: TGTGCCAGCAGCTTAGGACTAGCGGGTCGAGAGACCCAGTACTTC
cdr3_aa: CASSLGLAGRETQYF
j_call: TRBJ2-5
v_call: TRBV7-9
clone_size: -
d_call: TRBD2

cdr3_nt: TGTGCCAGCAGTTCAGATGGACAGGCTAGGACACCCCTCCACTTT
cdr3_aa: CASSSDGQARTPLHF
j_call: TRBJ1-6
v_call: TRBV6-5
clone_size: -
d_call: TRBD1

cdr3_nt: TGTGCCAGCAGCTCCAATCCAGGGACCGGGGAGCTGTTTTTT
cdr3_aa: CASSSNPGTGELFF
j_call: TRBJ2-2
v_call: TRBV7-3
clone_size: -
d_call: -

cdr3_nt: TGTGCCAGCAGTGGACAGGGGGCGAACACAGATACGCAGTATTTT
cdr3_aa: CASSGQGANTDTQYF
j_call: TRBJ2-3
v_call: TRBV6-6
clone_size: -
d_call: TRBD1

cdr3_nt: TGTGCCATCAGTGATGGGACAGGCGCCAATGAAAAACTGTTTTTT
cdr3_aa: CAISDGTGANEKLFF
j_call: TRBJ1-4
v_call: TRBV10-3
clone_size: -
d_call: TRBD1